This T cell receptor beta chain came from a study of shared clonotypes between healthy human individuals. Whole-study context: Researchers drew samples from two women and three men aged 18 to 49. Every donor yielded three CD4 naive, three CD4 memory, two CD8 naive and one CD8 memory plate.

As regards this clone: The antigen is unknown.

The study's findings and limits: Blood was the only sampled material, and tissue repertoires likely differ.

Profiling relied on immunoSEQ multiplex PCR, and the TCRdb table lists in-frame clones only, not all of them. This sample has some 2.4 million clones, with approximately 94% found just once. This receptor was obtained from a man between 18 and 29 years old in good health. Some clones in this sample may be carry-over from other donors' samples. Sequencing was done on a sample of naive CD4+ T cells from PBMCs. Subset meaning: CD45RA+ positively selected.

CDR3 nucleotides: TGTGCCAGCAGCCAAAGACTCCACTCTAGCACAGATACGCAGTATTTT. It is translated as CASSQRLHSSTDTQYF. The chain has TRBV7-2 and TRBJ2-3; no clear D gene. This CDR3 has 16 amino acids. The germline V gene encodes CDR1 SGHTA and CDR2 FQGNSA. The ends were cut back, 5 bases at V and 0 bases at J, with 15 bases in the middle. The full variable domain, with the rest looked up from reference TRBV7-2 and TRBJ2-3, is GAGVSQSPSNKVTEKGKDVELRCDPISGHTALYWYRQSLGQGLEFLIYFQGNSAPDKSGLPSDRFSAERTGGSVSTLTIQRTQQEDSAVYLCASSQRLHSSTDTQYFGPGTRLTVL.